This T cell receptor beta chain was profiled in a study of a mutant IDH1 vaccine in newly diagnosed glioma. Whole-study context: The first vaccination came 4-6 weeks after radiotherapy alone, or with temozolomide cycles. Before enrollment, patients got radiotherapy alone, temozolomide alone, or mostly the combination.

As for time point: week 23, last vaccination. A single vaccine dose contained 300 ug of mutant IDH1 20-mer peptide, and topical imiquimod was used with it. V was clipped by 8 bases and J by 0 bases, with 14 bases between them. Germline V gene data show CDR1 as ENHRY and CDR2 as SYGVKD. The CDR3 runs 14 residues. Study-level points and caveats: Top peripheral T cell clonotype shifts appeared unrelated to pseudoprogression.

The assay was immunoSEQ multiplex PCR, and TCRdb's table has in-frame clones only and misses some. This sample has around 30,000 clones; over 75% occur once, and the top ten carry around 2.5%. By proportion, this clone is medium-sized. Its antigen is still unknown. The chain carries TRBV10-3 and TRBJ2-7; either TRBD1 or TRBD2 may fit D (5 bases each). This specimen was PBMCs, taken from a glioma patient whose treatment included an IDH1 peptide vaccine. The clonotype was recovered from a man aged 40-50 years with glioma. CDR3 sequence (DNA): TGTGCCATCGGCGCTGGGGACCTCTCCTACGAGCAGTACTTC. It is translated as CAIGAGDLSYEQYF.